This TCR beta chain was identified during a study of human T cells and chemical hapten exposure. Turning to the study itself: An area of 2 cm by approximately 2.1 cm on upper inner arm skin received 2% DPC for sensitization. Epicutaneous patch tests delivered 0.01% DPC to the upper back, with evaluation at 6 days.

This clonotype was detected only a few times. Library construction involved attaching unique molecular identifiers to individual cDNA molecules, which allowed quantitative, reproducible TCR counting. A single record per CDR3 protein comes from TCRdb applying MiXCR to the RACE reads. The profile shows fewer than 200,000 distinct CDR3 sequences, approximately 29% of them singletons. Time point here: pre-sensitization, week 0. Described treatment: therapeutic diphenylcyclopropenone sensitization with weekly scalp DPC. The donor pool consisted of alopecia patients aged 18 to 70 years, considered suitable for DPC. This TCR came from a woman aged 25 to 39 with alopecia areata. Some clones in this sample may be carry-over from other donors' samples. The sample in question was whole blood, obtained in connection with sensitization to the hapten diphenylcyclopropenone (DPC).

The CDR3 nucleotides read TGTGCCAGTGGAAGGGGGCGCGACACTGAAGCTTTCTTT. This gives the protein CASGRGRDTEAFF. V usage is TRBV6-6 and J usage is TRBJ1-1; 7 bases agree with TRBD1. V shed 9 bases and J 3 bases; nucleotides not matched to a gene: 7. This CDR3 contains 13 residues. The V gene's germline CDR1 is MNHNY and CDR2 SVGAGI (reference sequence).